The source of this T cell receptor (beta chain) is a study of blood T cells in healthy people across ages. Broader study findings: Whereas aged donors had fewer naive CD4+ cells, long-lived donors had more of them and higher diversity.

A word on this clonotype: Its target is unknown.

Researchers isolated at least 6.5 million PBMCs per sample. Per sample, extraction of total RNA gave at least 6 micrograms in every case. The CDR3 consists of 15 residues. Germline V CDR1 and CDR2: SGHNT, YENEEA. Trimming pared 1 base from V and 0 bases from J, leaving 9 bases between. A second PCR, run for roughly 7 to 11 cycles, used a sample-barcoded 5' primer plus a J-beta primer mix. TCRdb called the 5' RACE reads again in MiXCR, with one record for every CDR3 protein. The table has roughly 2 million distinct CDR3 sequences, about 50% seen once. This clonotype was obtained from a woman in her 40s in good health. Source material: blood. V usage is TRBV11-3 and J usage is TRBJ1-2; no clear D. In nucleotides, the CDR3 is TGTGCCAGCAGCTTAGTTAGACGCGCTAACTATGGCTACACCTTC. It codes for CASSLVRRANYGYTF. Together with reference TRBV11-3 and TRBJ1-2, the CDR3 gives the full variable domain: EAGVVQSPRYKIIEKKQPVAFWCNPISGHNTLYWYLQNLGQGPELLIRYENEEAVDDSQLPKDRFSAERLKGVDSTLKIQPAELGDSAVYLCASSLVRRANYGYTFGSGTRLTVV.